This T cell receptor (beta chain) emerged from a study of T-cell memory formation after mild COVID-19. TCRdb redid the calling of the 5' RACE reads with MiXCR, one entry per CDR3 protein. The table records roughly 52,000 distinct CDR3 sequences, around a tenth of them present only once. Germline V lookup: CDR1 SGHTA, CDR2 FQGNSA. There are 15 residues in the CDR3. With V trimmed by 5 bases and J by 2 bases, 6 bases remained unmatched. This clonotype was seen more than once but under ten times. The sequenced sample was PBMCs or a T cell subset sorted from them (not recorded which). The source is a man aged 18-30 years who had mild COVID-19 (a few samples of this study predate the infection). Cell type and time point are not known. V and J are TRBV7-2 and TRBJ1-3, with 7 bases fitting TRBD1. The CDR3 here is CASSITGAPGNTIYF. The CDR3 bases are TGTGCCAGCAGCATCACAGGGGCACCTGGAAACACCATATATTTT.